Presented here are 19 T cell receptor beta chains from one specimen sequenced in a study of shared clonotypes between healthy human individuals (dated by TCRdb to 2020 to 2022). Receptor amplification or capture employed the immunoSEQ multiplex PCR assay. TCRdb stores this immuneACCESS table with in-frame sequences only. Part of the clones is absent; in the studies checked, under half of the shortfall reflects unresolved V genes, and no reason is known for the rest. For this sample there are roughly 2.1 million clones; 85% to 95% appear just once. The top ten constitute about 1.5% of the sample. CD8 naive samples consisted of CD45RO-negative cells that were positively selected for CCR7, yielding a CD45RA+CCR7+ population without TemRA cells. The sample taken for sequencing was naive CD8+ T cells from PBMCs. This specimen's cell subset or site label, interpreted: CD45RA+CCR7+. The receptor set was obtained from a young man in good health. Some clones in this sample may be carry-over from other donors' samples.

V is TRBV7-9 and J is TRBJ2-1, with 9 bases fitting TRBD2. Per germline, CDR1 SEHNR and CDR2 FQNEAQ (reference sequence). This CDR3 region has 16 residues. Germline trimming cut 4 bases from V and 7 bases from J; bases unmatched to any gene: 11. CDR3 nucleotide sequence: TGTGCCAGCAGCTCCCGAATACTAGCGGGTTCGAATGAGCAGTTCTTC. Encoded protein: CASSSRILAGSNEQFF.

This clone was seen a single time. The gene calls are TRBV7-9 and TRBJ2-1; D remains unclear. Germline loops: CDR1 SEHNR, CDR2 FQNEAQ (reference sequence). CDR3 length: 13 amino acids. V was trimmed by 2 bases and J by 5 bases, leaving 7 bases between them. The CDR3 DNA sequence: TGTGCCAGCAGCTTAATGCCGGACAATGAGCAGTTCTTC. It codes for CASSLMPDNEQFF.

The chain combines TRBV7-8 with TRBJ1-2, with 7 bases fitting TRBD1. This CDR3 contains 15 residues. V shed 1 base, J shed 7 bases, and the junction held 9 bases outside the gene matches. Germline lookup yields CDR1 SGHVS and CDR2 FQNEAQ. CDR3 residues: CASSLVLGGDAGYTF. The CDR3 DNA is TGTGCCAGCAGCTTAGTGCTAGGGGGCGACGCTGGCTACACCTTC.

The chain employs TRBV29-1 and TRBJ2-3; the match to TRBD2 covers 14 bases. Germline V gene lookup returns CDR1 SQVTM and CDR2 ANQGSEA. The CDR3 has 15 residues. With 6 bases clipped from V and 5 bases from J, the junction kept 7 bases outside the gene matches. CDR3 nucleotides: TGCAGCGTGGGGGGACTAGCGGGAGTCATAGATACGCAGTATTTT. Protein product: CSVGGLAGVIDTQYF.

This clone was recorded a few times. Additional DNA sequences in this sample encode the identical CDR3. The V call is TRBV7-9, the J call TRBJ1-5; no clear D. The germline V gene encodes CDR1 SEHNR and CDR2 FQNEAQ (reference sequence). This CDR3 is built from 12 residues. V was clipped by 1 base and J by 2 bases, with 0 bases between them. This chain's CDR3 is CASSLGNQPQHF. CDR3 in DNA: TGTGCCAGCAGCTTAGGCAATCAGCCCCAGCATTTT.

This clone was counted between two and nine times. This chain uses TRBV9 with TRBJ2-7; 8 nucleotides align to TRBD2. Germline V gene data show CDR1 as SGDLS and CDR2 as YYNGEE. The CDR3 covers 15 residues. The V segment lost 0 bases and the J segment 2 bases; nucleotides outside the gene matches: 4. For the CDR3, the DNA is TGTGCCAGCAGCGTAGAAAGCGGGAGAACCTACGAGCAGTACTTC. It translates to CASSVESGRTYEQYF.

The chain uses TRBV4-2 and TRBJ1-5, with 8 bases fitting TRBD1. Losses at the gene ends were 1 base for V and 4 bases for J; bases not matched to a gene: 9. The CDR3 length is 17 residues. Germline CDR1 reads LGHNA; CDR2 reads YNFKEQ. In DNA form, the CDR3 reads TGTGCCAGCAGCCAAGTCCCGGTGGACAGGGTTAATCAGCCCCAGCATTTT. Translation gives CASSQVPVDRVNQPQHF.

This rearrangement joins TRBV9 to TRBJ2-2; D tentatively fits TRBD1 or TRBD2 (5 bases each). This CDR3 contains 15 residues. With 0 bases removed from V and 4 bases from J, the gap between germline ends came to 10 bases. Germline V CDR1 and CDR2: SGDLS, YYNGEE. CDR3 coding DNA: TGTGCCAGCAGCGTAGTGGGTGGGGGCACCGGGGAGCTGTTTTTT. This gives the protein CASSVVGGGTGELFF.

The chain has TRBV5-4 and TRBJ2-7, with TRBD1 matching 10 bases. The germline CDR1 and CDR2 sequences are SGHNT and YYREEE (reference sequence). The CDR3 extends over 14 amino acids. V trimming: 5 bases; J trimming: 5 bases; junction bases outside the gene matches: 7. CDR3 loop: CASRRPGQGNEQYF. The CDR3 nucleotides read TGTGCCAGCAGAAGGCCGGGACAGGGGAACGAGCAGTACTTC.

Written as DNA, the CDR3 is TGTGCCAGCAGTTTCCAACCACAGACTAGCGCCTCCTACGAGCAGTACTTC. Translation: CASSFQPQTSASYEQYF. The chain has TRBV27 and TRBJ2-7, with 8 nucleotides matching TRBD2. From germline, CDR1 is MNHEY and CDR2 SMNVEV (reference sequence). V was clipped by 3 bases and J by 0 bases; unmatched bases: 10. The CDR3 is 17 residues long.

The chain is built from TRBV19 and TRBJ2-7; D is undetermined. From germline, CDR1 is LNHDA and CDR2 SQIVND (reference sequence). The CDR3 contains 15 residues. Trimming cost V 5 bases and J 3 bases, with 17 bases left between them. The CDR3 protein is CASSPREAVVYEQYF. Here the CDR3 DNA reads TGTGCCAGTAGTCCCAGAGAGGCTGTGGTCTACGAGCAGTACTTC. The full variable domain, in which reference TRBV19 and TRBJ2-7 provide the parts outside the CDR3, is DGGITQSPKYLFRKEGQNVTLSCEQNLNHDAMYWYRQDPGQGLRLIYYSQIVNDFQKGDIAEGYSVSREKKESFPLTVTSAQKNPTAFYLCASSPREAVVYEQYFGPGTRLTVT.

The chain is built from TRBV5-1 and TRBJ2-3; the D is unclear. This CDR3 comprises 16 residues. Germline-derived CDR1 and CDR2 are SGHRS and YFSETQ. Trimming took off 0 bases at V and 1 base at J, with 12 bases between the two ends. CDR3 residues: CASSLVAYRGTDTQYF. The CDR3 DNA follows: TGCGCCAGCAGCTTGGTCGCCTACCGGGGCACAGATACGCAGTATTTT.

As concerns this clone: Distinct nucleotide sequences in the sample also encode this CDR3. The chain has TRBV27 and TRBJ2-3; D might be TRBD2 (7 bases). The CDR3 loop spans 13 amino acids. Trimming shortened V by 4 bases and J by 4 bases, and 9 bases separated the two germline ends. In germline, CDR1 is MNHEY, CDR2 SMNVEV (reference sequence). The CDR3 sequence: CASSWGGPDTQYF. The CDR3 DNA sequence: TGTGCCAGCAGTTGGGGGGGCCCAGATACGCAGTATTTT.

About this clone itself: Within the sample, other DNA sequences also encode this same CDR3. The J gene is TRBJ2-2, the V gene TRBV28; D gene uncertain. The CDR3 is made up of 12 amino acids. V lost 3 bases and J lost 6, with 5 bases in between. Germline CDR1 MDHEN, CDR2 SYDVKM. The CDR3 reads CASSFLSGELFF. CDR3 coding DNA: TGTGCCAGCAGTTTTCTTTCCGGGGAGCTGTTTTTT.

The chain has TRBV13 and TRBJ1-1; possible D gene TRBD1, 5 bases. CDR1 PRHDT and CDR2 FYEKMQ come from the germline V gene (reference sequence). This CDR3 is 15 amino acids long. The V end was cut by 5 bases, the J end by 0 bases, with 13 bases between. The CDR3 region has the DNA TGTGCCAGCAGCGAAGGCAGGGTGATGAACACTGAAGCTTTCTTT. Encoded protein: CASSEGRVMNTEAFF.

V usage is TRBV7-8 and J usage is TRBJ2-1, with unresolved D. The CDR3 is 13 amino acids. The V gene's germline CDR1 is SGHVS and CDR2 FQNEAQ. Trimming cost V 0 bases and J 10 bases, with 10 bases left between them. The DNA for the CDR3 is TGTGCCAGCAGCTTAGCAACCCCGGGCGAGCAGTTCTTC. Residues: CASSLATPGEQFF.

The table lists this clone with a few counts. The identical CDR3 is also encoded by other nucleotide sequences in the sample. This chain joins TRBV7-9 and TRBJ1-1; D is undetermined. V was cut by 5 bases and J by 5 bases, with 6 bases left in between. Germline V gene lookup returns CDR1 SEHNR and CDR2 FQNEAQ (reference sequence). The CDR3 runs 11 residues. The CDR3 here is CASSLGTEAFF. DNA for the CDR3: TGTGCCAGCAGCCTAGGGACTGAAGCTTTCTTT.

The chain combines TRBV2 with TRBJ2-7, with a possible D match to TRBD2 (6 bases). The CDR3 is 16 residues long. Germline loops: CDR1 SNHLY, CDR2 FYNNEI. V was trimmed by 2 bases and J by 0 bases, leaving 14 bases between them. This chain's CDR3 is CASSELGGESSYEQYF. CDR3 nucleotides: TGTGCCAGCAGTGAACTCGGCGGGGAGAGCTCCTACGAGCAGTACTTC.

The chain joins TRBV28 to TRBJ2-7; 11 bases agree with TRBD2. Germline V gene data show CDR1 as MDHEN and CDR2 as SYDVKM. V shed 2 bases, J shed 0 bases, and the junction held 12 bases outside the gene matches. This CDR3 comprises 19 residues. Here the CDR3 reads CASSLILGLAEGSSYEQYF. The CDR3 region has the DNA TGTGCCAGCAGTTTAATTCTGGGACTAGCGGAGGGGAGCTCCTACGAGCAGTACTTC.